These 23 T cell receptor beta chains came from one sample sequenced in a study of T cells in Graves' hyperthyroidism and ophthalmopathy. TCR beta CDR3 regions were amplified from RNA. Using the HTBI primer set, a first-round RT-PCR was run on the TCR CDR3. TCRdb fed the multiplex PCR reads into MiXCR, producing one record per CDR3 protein. Among hundreds of thousands of distinct CDR3 sequences listed, about 45% were seen once. Source material: peripheral blood or thyroid tissue (not recorded which). These receptors were obtained from an adult man with Graves' disease, either hyperthyroidism or ophthalmopathy (not recorded which).

Comment on this clonotype: One end of the junction does not line up with germline, which may come from a read error. The chain links TRBV7-9 to TRBJ1-1, with D possibly matching TRBD1 (5 bases). This CDR3 comprises 14 residues. Germline V lookup: CDR1 SEHNR, CDR2 FQNEAQ (reference sequence). This CDR3 reads CASSQDVRGTGAFF. Written as DNA, the CDR3 is TGCGCCAGCAGCCAAGATGTTAGGGGAACAGGCGCTTTCTTT.

This clonotype was recorded at least ten times. The V and J genes are TRBV25-1 and TRBJ1-4, with 7 positions matching TRBD1. This CDR3 spans 15 amino acids. CDR1 and CDR2 from the germline V gene are MGHDK and SYGVNS. The J segment lost 7 bases and the V segment lost 5 bases, leaving 10 bases of the junction unmatched. CDR3 loop: CASSTRGGGGEKLFF. CDR3 in DNA: TGTGCCAGCAGTACCAGGGGAGGGGGCGGTGAAAAACTGTTTTTT. Combining the CDR3 with reference TRBV25-1 and TRBJ1-4 gives the whole variable domain EADIYQTPRYLVIGTGKKITLECSQTMGHDKMYWYQQDPGMELHLIHYSYGVNSTEKGDLSSESTVSRIRTEHFPLTLESARPSHTSQYLCASSTRGGGGEKLFFGSGTQLSVL.

Comment on this clonotype: It may be a read error: a sequence one base away is much more abundant. The gene calls are TRBV29-1 and TRBJ1-2; 7 positions agree with TRBD1. CDR1 and CDR2 from the germline V gene are SQVTM and ANQGSEA. Trimming took 7 bases from V and 2 from J; bases not matched to a gene: 4. The CDR3 contains 12 residues. The CDR3, as DNA: TGCAGCGCCGTGACAGGGAACTATGGCTACACCTTC. Its protein is CSAVTGNYGYTF. Variable domain in full (rest from reference TRBV29-1 and TRBJ1-2): SAVISQKPSRDICQRGTSLTIQCQVDSQVTMMFWYRQQPGQSLTLIATANQGSEATYESGFVIDKFPISRPNLTFSTLTVSNMSPEDSSIYLCSAVTGNYGYTFGSGTRLTVV.

The chain recombines TRBV20-1 with TRBJ1-5; possibly TRBD1 for D (6 bases). The CDR3 sequence is 17 residues long. Trimming took off 1 base at V and 1 base at J, with 17 bases between the two ends. Germline assignment: CDR1 DFQATT and CDR2 SNEGSKA (reference sequence). The CDR3 DNA is TGCAGTGCTAGAGTGATCGGGGGGACACGAAGCAATCAGCCCCAGCATTTT. Protein product: CSARVIGGTRSNQPQHF.

J is TRBJ1-2 and V is TRBV2; 9 nucleotides match TRBD1. V lost 6 bases, J lost 6 bases, and 5 bases stayed unmatched. Germline V gene sequence: CDR1 SNHLY, CDR2 FYNNEI. The CDR3 is 13 residues long. The CDR3 loop reads CASRRTGDDGYTF. DNA for the CDR3: TGTGCCAGCAGAAGGACAGGGGATGATGGCTACACCTTC.

This clonotype was recorded at least ten times. This chain connects TRBV19 to TRBJ2-7; maybe TRBD1 (6 bases). Between the trimmed V and J ends, which lost 8 bases and 5 bases, there was a span of 7 bases. Germline CDR1 and CDR2: LNHDA and SQIVND (reference sequence). The CDR3 length is 10 residues. CDR3 nucleotides: TGTGCCAGTGGGGACAACGAGCAGTACTTC. Translating it yields CASGDNEQYF.

The rearrangement joins TRBV10-3 to TRBJ1-5, with a possible D match to TRBD1 (5 bases). The CDR3 has 16 residues. Between the trimmed V and J ends, which lost 7 bases and 3 bases, there was a span of 19 bases. Germline values: CDR1 ENHRY, CDR2 SYGVKD. CDR3 coding DNA: TGTGCCATCAACCGGGTAGACGGACACCACAATCAGCCCCAGCATTTT. Translated: CAINRVDGHHNQPQHF.

This clonotype was counted at least ten times. The chain uses TRBV7-9 and TRBJ1-5; the D is unclear. There are 12 residues in the CDR3. V was clipped by 5 bases and J by 4 bases, with 6 bases between them. Looked up from germline, CDR1 is SEHNR and CDR2 is FQNEAQ (reference sequence). The CDR3 region has the DNA TGTGCCAGCAGCCACGGGAATCAGCCCCAGCATTTT. This encodes CASSHGNQPQHF. Supplemented by reference TRBV7-9 and TRBJ1-5, the full variable domain reads DTGVSQNPRHKITKRGQNVTFRCDPISEHNRLYWYRQTLGQGPEFLTYFQNEAQLEKSRLLSDRFSAERPKGSFSTLEIQRTEQGDSAMYLCASSHGNQPQHFGDGTRLSIL.

This clonotype was recorded at least ten times. The chain uses TRBV7-9 and TRBJ1-1, with TRBD1 as a possible D gene (5 bases). The CDR3 covers 14 residues. Looked up from germline, CDR1 is SEHNR and CDR2 is FQNEAQ (reference sequence). Trimming cost V 6 bases and J 5 bases, with 16 bases left between them. CDR3 region: CASSLNRGGTEAFF. CDR3 in DNA: TGTGCCAGCAGTCTTAATCGGGGGGGGACTGAAGCTTTCTTT.

Ten or more counts support this clonotype. The chain recombines TRBV12-3 or TRBV12-4 with TRBJ1-1, with TRBD1 as a possible D gene (5 bases). The V and J ends lost 8 bases and 1 base respectively, with 11 bases between them. The length of the CDR3 is 13 residues. In DNA, the CDR3 is TGTGCCAGCGGGGCGGGAAGGAACACTGAAGCTTTCTTT. Amino acids: CASGAGRNTEAFF.

This chain uses TRBV7-9 with TRBJ2-5; 9 nucleotides line up with TRBD1. There are 16 residues in the CDR3. V was pared by 5 bases and J by 5 bases, with 12 bases of the junction left unmatched. The germline V gene encodes CDR1 SEHNR and CDR2 FQNEAQ (reference sequence). CDR3 DNA sequence: TGTGCCAGCAGCCCGGGACAGGGCCATAGGAGGGAGACCCAGTACTTC. Its translation: CASSPGQGHRRETQYF.

The chain has TRBV5-1 and TRBJ2-7; 7 nucleotides align to TRBD1. The end of the DNA fits TRBJ2-1 better, so the J call may be wrong. The V gene's germline CDR1 is SGHRS and CDR2 YFSETQ. The CDR3 totals 15 residues. CDR3 sequence reads: CASSAGGSLSREQFF. The CDR3 DNA reads as TGCGCCAGCAGCGCAGGGGGTTCCCTTTCTAGGGAGCAGTTCTTC.

V is TRBV7-9 and J is TRBJ2-5; tentative D call: TRBD1 (5 bases). This CDR3 is built from 17 residues. Germline V gene sequence: CDR1 SEHNR, CDR2 FQNEAQ (reference sequence). With 0 bases removed from V and 5 bases from J, the gap between germline ends came to 19 bases. The CDR3 reads CASSLAISARAMETQYF. In nucleotides, the CDR3 is TGTGCCAGCAGCTTAGCGATTTCTGCCAGGGCTATGGAGACCCAGTACTTC.

This chain uses TRBV29-1 with TRBJ1-1; no clear D gene. With 3 bases removed from V and 1 base from J, the gap between germline ends came to 9 bases. The CDR3 extends over 13 amino acids. Germline V CDR1 and CDR2: SQVTM, ANQGSEA. This CDR3 is CSVEAGQNTEAFF. The CDR3 DNA is TGCAGCGTTGAGGCAGGTCAGAACACTGAAGCTTTCTTT.

Many counts were recorded for this clonotype. The V and J genes are TRBV5-1 and TRBJ2-7; TRBD1 matches at 7 bases. J lost 1 base, V lost 4 bases, and 5 bases had no gene match. This CDR3 region has 14 residues. CDR1 is SGHRS, CDR2 YFSETQ, per germline. CDR3 in DNA: TGCGCCAGCAGCGTCGGGACAGCTTCCTACGAGCAGTACTTC. This codes for CASSVGTASYEQYF. The complete variable domain, with remaining parts taken from reference TRBV5-1 and TRBJ2-7, reads KAGVTQTPRYLIKTRGQQVTLSCSPISGHRSVSWYQQTPGQGLQFLFEYFSETQRNKGNFPGRFSGRQFSNSRSEMNVSTLELGDSALYLCASSVGTASYEQYFGPGTRLTVT.

The V gene is TRBV19, the J gene TRBJ1-2, with D perhaps TRBD1 (6 bases). Trimming took 2 bases from V and 6 from J, leaving 10 bases between them. Germline V gene data show CDR1 as LNHDA and CDR2 as SQIVND (reference sequence). The length of the CDR3 is 13 residues. The CDR3 DNA sequence: TGTGCCAGTAGTATATCGGGGGCGCATGGCTACACCTTC. Residues: CASSISGAHGYTF.

This clonotype was counted many times. The V call is TRBV20-1, the J call TRBJ1-1; a weak D match, TRBD1 (5 bases). Germline CDR1 is DFQATT and CDR2 is SNEGSKA (reference sequence). The V end was cut by 0 bases, the J end by 5 bases, with 16 bases between. The CDR3 has 15 amino acids. The CDR3 DNA reads as TGCAGTGCTAGAGACACGGTAAGGGGAGGGACTGAAGCTTTCTTT. Translated: CSARDTVRGGTEAFF.

This clonotype occurred a few times. This chain links TRBV10-3 with TRBJ2-5; D gene ambiguous. Germline loops: CDR1 ENHRY, CDR2 SYGVKD. CDR3 length: 11 amino acids. V was trimmed by 4 bases and J by 5 bases, leaving 5 bases between them. CDR3 protein: CAISVGETQYF. The CDR3 nucleotides are TGTGCCATCAGTGTGGGGGAGACCCAGTACTTC.

This sequence joins TRBV12-3 or TRBV12-4 and TRBJ2-5; D is undetermined. The ends were cut back, 5 bases at V and 1 base at J, with 14 bases in the middle. The CDR3 is 15 residues long. In DNA, the CDR3 is TGTGCCAGCAGTCCTCCCAATTCACCCCAAGAGACCCAGTACTTC. Protein sequence: CASSPPNSPQETQYF.

For this clonotype: An end of the junction does not agree with germline; a read error may underlie this. The V gene is TRBV10-1, the J gene TRBJ2-5; perhaps TRBD2 as D (6 bases). The V gene's germline CDR1 is WNHNN and CDR2 SYGVQD (reference sequence). This CDR3 has 17 amino acids. CDR3 sequence reads: CASSYGLSGRASETQYF. The CDR3 nucleotides read TGTGCCAGCAGTTACGGTCTTTCCGGGAGAGCGTCGGAGACCCAGTACTTC.

A word on this clonotype: Germline is not matched at one junction end, which may reflect a read error. The chain links TRBV10-2 to TRBJ2-5; perhaps TRBD2 as D (7 bases). CDR3 size: 13 residues. CDR1 and CDR2 (germline): WSHSY, SAAADI. The CDR3 DNA follows: TGTGCCACGGGGAGGGGGGGTTCAGAGACCCAGTACTTC. It translates to CATGRGGSETQYF.

The V gene is TRBV20-1, the J gene TRBJ2-5; possible D gene TRBD2, 6 bases. The V end lost 2 bases, the J end lost 2 bases, and 15 bases lay between the germline ends. The CDR3 covers 15 residues. Germline values: CDR1 DFQATT, CDR2 SNEGSKA (reference sequence). DNA for the CDR3: TGCAGTGCTAGATATCGGGCTAGCGTACAAGAGACCCAGTACTTC. It codes for CSARYRASVQETQYF.

This clonotype was seen only a few times. This rearrangement joins TRBV20-1 to TRBJ1-3; tentative D call: TRBD1 (6 bases). The CDR3 has 15 residues. The V gene's germline CDR1 is DFQATT and CDR2 SNEGSKA (reference sequence). The V end lost 0 bases, the J end lost 4 bases, and 13 bases lay between the germline ends. CDR3 nucleotides: TGCAGTGCTAGAGAGCGCCAGGGGTTCGGAAACACCATATATTTT. Its protein product is CSARERQGFGNTIYF.